Listed below are T cell receptor beta chains from one sample, sequenced in a study of Tregs in tolerant kidney transplant recipients. Assay used: immunoSEQ multiplex PCR; TCRdb lists only in-frame clones, some missing. The sample has 35,000 to 55,000 clones; about 90% are singletons. The material sequenced was Tregs from blood. These receptor sequences come from a human donor in good health. Each CDR3 is given with its conserved first and last residue. D genes are given only for firm matches. Where a row states a size, it is once, few, many or the class of an expanded clone; other rows omit it.

cdr3_nt: TGTGCCAGCACCAAACTAGCGCTAAGCTCCTACGAGCAGTACTTC; cdr3_aa: CASTKLALSSYEQYF; v_call: TRBV7-8; j_call: TRBJ2-7; d_call: TRBD2; clone_size: once
cdr3_nt: TGTGCCAGCAGCTTGTGCCCCCGGGACAGGTTGAGACGAAAGAACACTGAAGCTTTCTTT; cdr3_aa: CASSLCPRDRLRRKNTEAFF; v_call: TRBV11-3; j_call: TRBJ1-1; d_call: TRBD1; clone_size: once
cdr3_nt: TGCGCCAGCAGCCAAGATCAAGCGAGGGGCTATGGCTACACCTTC; cdr3_aa: CASSQDQARGYGYTF; v_call: TRBV4-1; j_call: TRBJ1-2; d_call: NA; clone_size: NA
cdr3_nt: TGTGCCAGCAGCTCCGGGACAGAAGAGACCCAGTACTTC; cdr3_aa: CASSSGTEETQYF; v_call: TRBV7-6; j_call: TRBJ2-5; d_call: TRBD1; clone_size: NA
cdr3_nt: TGCAGCGTTGAAGATCATCCCATATACAATGAGCAGTTCTTC; cdr3_aa: CSVEDHPIYNEQFF; v_call: TRBV29-1; j_call: TRBJ2-1; d_call: NA; clone_size: NA
cdr3_nt: TGTGCCAGCAGCTTAGCGGCGGGGTCTAGCTCCTACGAGCAGTACTTC; cdr3_aa: CASSLAAGSSSYEQYF; v_call: TRBV7-2; j_call: TRBJ2-7; d_call: NA; clone_size: NA
cdr3_nt: TGTGCCAGCAGCTTAGATGGGCGGGCCCGAAACACCATATATTTT; cdr3_aa: CASSLDGRARNTIYF; v_call: TRBV11-2; j_call: TRBJ1-3; d_call: NA; clone_size: NA
cdr3_nt: TGTGCCAGTTACCCAGGCAGAAACACTGAAGCTTTCTTT; cdr3_aa: CASYPGRNTEAFF; v_call: TRBV19; j_call: TRBJ1-1; d_call: NA; clone_size: NA
cdr3_nt: TGTGCCAGCAGTTTGCCCGGGAGAGGAACTAACTATGGCTACACCTTC; cdr3_aa: CASSLPGRGTNYGYTF; v_call: TRBV7-8; j_call: TRBJ1-2; d_call: NA; clone_size: NA
cdr3_nt: TGCGCCAGCAGCCCCCCTGGAGGAAACACCATATATTTT; cdr3_aa: CASSPPGGNTIYF; v_call: TRBV5-1; j_call: TRBJ1-3; d_call: NA; clone_size: NA
cdr3_nt: TGTGCCAGCAGTAGCTTAGGGGGAATGTATGGCTACACCTTC; cdr3_aa: CASSSLGGMYGYTF; v_call: TRBV2; j_call: TRBJ1-2; d_call: NA; clone_size: NA
cdr3_nt: TGTGCCAGCTCACACAGGGGATTCGCTAATGAAAAACTGTTTTTT; cdr3_aa: CASSHRGFANEKLFF; v_call: TRBV18; j_call: TRBJ1-4; d_call: TRBD1; clone_size: NA
cdr3_nt: TGTGCCAGCAGCGTAGGACCATCTGGCGGGAGGCCCAAAGAGACCCAGTACTTC; cdr3_aa: CASSVGPSGGRPKETQYF; v_call: TRBV9; j_call: TRBJ2-5; d_call: TRBD2; clone_size: NA
cdr3_nt: TGTGCCAGCAGCTTAAGGTCTAGCGGGAGGAAGGCCGGCACAGATACGCAGTATTTT; cdr3_aa: CASSLRSSGRKAGTDTQYF; v_call: TRBV7-9; j_call: TRBJ2-3; d_call: TRBD2; clone_size: NA
cdr3_nt: TGTGCCAGCTCACCTTTCGGGTCAGAGACCCAGTACTTC; cdr3_aa: CASSPFGSETQYF; v_call: TRBV18; j_call: TRBJ2-5; d_call: NA; clone_size: NA
cdr3_nt: TGTGCCAGCTCCAGGAGTTACGAGCAGTACTTC; cdr3_aa: CASSRSYEQYF; v_call: TRBV11-2; j_call: TRBJ2-7; d_call: NA; clone_size: NA
cdr3_nt: TGCGCCAGCAGCTTTAGCGGGAGTCCTTACTCCTACGAGCAGTACTTC; cdr3_aa: CASSFSGSPYSYEQYF; v_call: TRBV5-1; j_call: TRBJ2-7; d_call: TRBD2; clone_size: NA
cdr3_nt: TGTGCCAGCAGGGCGACAGAGAACTATGGCTACACCTTC; cdr3_aa: CASRATENYGYTF; v_call: TRBV2; j_call: TRBJ1-2; d_call: NA; clone_size: NA
cdr3_nt: TGTGCCAGCAGCTTGACCCTCCTGGATACGCAGTATTTT; cdr3_aa: CASSLTLLDTQYF; v_call: TRBV5-4; j_call: TRBJ2-3; d_call: NA; clone_size: NA
cdr3_nt: TGCAGCGGTGGGACAACACTGAACACCGGGGAGCTGTTTTTT; cdr3_aa: CSGGTTLNTGELFF; v_call: TRBV29-1; j_call: TRBJ2-2; d_call: NA; clone_size: NA